There are a few counts of the clone carrying this TCR beta chain. Trimming left V 5 bases short and J 7 bases short, with 12 bases between. The CDR3 is 13 residues long. The V gene's germline CDR1 is MDHEN and CDR2 SYDVKM. These data originate in a study of blood T cell repertoires in COVID-19. Using immunoSEQ multiplex PCR, the repertoire was profiled, and TCRdb retains in-frame clones only, with some absent. The table shows 250,000 or so clones, with approximately 87% occurring only once. The source of this sequence is a man between 60 and 75 years old with acute or convalescent COVID-19. This chain joins TRBV28 and TRBJ2-4, with a tentative D call TRBD2 (7 bases). The source material was peripheral blood. CDR3 DNA: TGTGCCAGCAGTAACGGGGGGCAGAACATTCAGTACTTC. Translation: CASSNGGQNIQYF.